Described below is a single T cell receptor beta chain sequence and its context. Some clones are missing from TCRdb's copy, which holds only in-frame ones; the method was immunoSEQ multiplex PCR. Among 30,000 to 40,000 clones, roughly 94% were seen once, and the ten largest hold about 0.8%. The germline CDR1 and CDR2 sequences are SGHAT and FQNNGV. Trimming pared 0 bases from V and 4 bases from J, leaving 9 bases between. This CDR3 is built from 14 residues. The record originates from a study of T cell changes during pregnancy in multiple sclerosis. The chain carries TRBV11-2 and TRBJ1-1; D may be TRBD1 (5 bases). The TCR comes from a female donor with multiple sclerosis, enrolled in a pregnancy study. The specimen comprised CD4+ T cells from peripheral blood mononuclear cells, sampled in the third trimester of pregnancy. The CDR3 here is CASSLEPRATEAFF. CDR3 coding DNA: TGTGCCAGCAGCTTAGAACCCAGGGCCACTGAAGCTTTCTTT. Together with reference TRBV11-2 and TRBJ1-1, the CDR3 gives the full variable domain: EAGVAQSPRYKIIEKRQSVAFWCNPISGHATLYWYQQILGQGPKLLIQFQNNGVVDDSQLPKDRFSAERLKGVDSTLKIQPAKLEDSAVYLCASSLEPRATEAFFGQGTRLTVV.